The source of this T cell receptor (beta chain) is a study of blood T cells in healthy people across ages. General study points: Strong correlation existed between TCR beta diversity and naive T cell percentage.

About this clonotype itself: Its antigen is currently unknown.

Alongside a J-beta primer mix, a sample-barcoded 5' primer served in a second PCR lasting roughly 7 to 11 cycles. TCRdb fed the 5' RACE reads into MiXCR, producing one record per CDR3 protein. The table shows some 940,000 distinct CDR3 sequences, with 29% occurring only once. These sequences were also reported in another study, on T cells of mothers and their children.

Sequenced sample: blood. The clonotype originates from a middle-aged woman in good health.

CDR3 sequence reads: CASSRQGAQEAFF. CDR3 sequence (DNA): TGTGCCAGCAGTAGGCAGGGGGCCCAGGAAGCTTTCTTT. The V gene is TRBV12-3 or TRBV12-4, the J gene TRBJ1-1; 8 positions match TRBD1. CDR3 length equals 13 residues. Trimming cost V 5 bases and J 8 bases; bases outside gene matches: 7.